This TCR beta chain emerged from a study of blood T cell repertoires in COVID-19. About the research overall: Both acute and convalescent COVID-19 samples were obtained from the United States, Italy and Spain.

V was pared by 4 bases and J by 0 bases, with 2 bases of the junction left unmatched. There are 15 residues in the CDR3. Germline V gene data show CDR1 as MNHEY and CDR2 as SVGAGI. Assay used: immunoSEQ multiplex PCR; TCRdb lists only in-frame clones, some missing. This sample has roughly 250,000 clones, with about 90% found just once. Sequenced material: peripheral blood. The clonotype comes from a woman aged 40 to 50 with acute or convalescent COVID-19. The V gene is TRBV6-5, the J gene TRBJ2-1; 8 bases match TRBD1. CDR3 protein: CASSWGTGSYNEQFF. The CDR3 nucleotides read TGTGCCAGCAGTTGGGGGACAGGCTCCTACAATGAGCAGTTCTTC.